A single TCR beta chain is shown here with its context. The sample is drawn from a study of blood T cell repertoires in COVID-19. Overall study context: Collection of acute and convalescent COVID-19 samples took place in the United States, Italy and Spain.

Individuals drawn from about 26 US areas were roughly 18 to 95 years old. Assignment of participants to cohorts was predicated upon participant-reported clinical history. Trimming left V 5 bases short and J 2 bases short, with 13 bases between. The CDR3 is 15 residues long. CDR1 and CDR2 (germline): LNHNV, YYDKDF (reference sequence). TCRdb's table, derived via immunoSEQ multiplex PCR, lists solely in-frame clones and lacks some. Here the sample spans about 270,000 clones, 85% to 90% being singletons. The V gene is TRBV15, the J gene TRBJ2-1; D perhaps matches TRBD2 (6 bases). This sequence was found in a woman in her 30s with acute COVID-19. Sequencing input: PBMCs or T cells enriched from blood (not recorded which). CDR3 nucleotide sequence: TGTGCCACCAGCGGGGGGTCAGGGACCTACAATGAGCAGTTCTTC. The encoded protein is CATSGGSGTYNEQFF.